The clone carrying this T cell receptor beta chain was picked up many times. TCR beta CDR3 regions were amplified from RNA. The HTBI set primed first-round TCR CDR3 RT-PCR. TCRdb called the multiplex PCR reads again in MiXCR, with one record for every CDR3 protein. The table lists about 700,000 distinct CDR3 sequences, roughly 15% of them singletons. This record belongs to a study of T cells in Graves' hyperthyroidism and ophthalmopathy. CDR1 is SGHAT and CDR2 is FQNNGV in the germline V gene. This CDR3 has 13 amino acids. V shed 2 bases and J shed 5 bases, with 8 bases lying between them. The specimen was blood. The source is a woman aged 18-29 years with Graves' hyperthyroidism. The chain combines TRBV11-2 with TRBJ2-3, with no clear D. The CDR3 DNA is TGTGCCAGCAGCTTAATGGTCAAAGATACGCAGTATTTT. Residues: CASSLMVKDTQYF.